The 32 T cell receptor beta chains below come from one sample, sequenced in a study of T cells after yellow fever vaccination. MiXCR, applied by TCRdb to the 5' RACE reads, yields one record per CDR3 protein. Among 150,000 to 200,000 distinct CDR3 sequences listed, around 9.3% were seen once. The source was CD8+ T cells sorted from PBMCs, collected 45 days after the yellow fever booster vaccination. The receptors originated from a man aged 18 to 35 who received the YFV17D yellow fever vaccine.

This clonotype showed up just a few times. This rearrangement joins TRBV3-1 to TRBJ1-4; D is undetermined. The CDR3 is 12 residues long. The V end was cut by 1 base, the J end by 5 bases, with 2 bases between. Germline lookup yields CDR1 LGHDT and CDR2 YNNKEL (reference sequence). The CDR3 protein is CASSQANEKLFF. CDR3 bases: TGTGCCAGCAGCCAAGCGAATGAAAAACTGTTTTTT.

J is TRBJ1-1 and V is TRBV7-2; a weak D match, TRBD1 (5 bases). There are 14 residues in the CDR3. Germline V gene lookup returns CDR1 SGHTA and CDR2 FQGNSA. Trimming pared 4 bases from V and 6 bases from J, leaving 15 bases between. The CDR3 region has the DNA TGTGCCAGCAGCTGGGTCGGGAGGGGCGCTGAAGCTTTCTTT. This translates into CASSWVGRGAEAFF.

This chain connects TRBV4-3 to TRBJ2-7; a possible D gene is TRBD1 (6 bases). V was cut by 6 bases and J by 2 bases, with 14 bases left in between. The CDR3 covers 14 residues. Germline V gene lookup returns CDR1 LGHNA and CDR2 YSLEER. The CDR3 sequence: CASSPETGPYEQYF. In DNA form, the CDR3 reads TGCGCCAGCAGTCCGGAGACAGGCCCCTACGAGCAGTACTTC.

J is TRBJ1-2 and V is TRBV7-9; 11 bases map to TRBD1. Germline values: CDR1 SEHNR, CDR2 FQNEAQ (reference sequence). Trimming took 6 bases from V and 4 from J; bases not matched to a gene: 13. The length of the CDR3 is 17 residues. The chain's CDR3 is CASRVPGQGVAGYGYTF. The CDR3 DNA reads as TGTGCCAGCAGGGTACCGGGACAGGGGGTTGCAGGCTATGGCTACACCTTC.

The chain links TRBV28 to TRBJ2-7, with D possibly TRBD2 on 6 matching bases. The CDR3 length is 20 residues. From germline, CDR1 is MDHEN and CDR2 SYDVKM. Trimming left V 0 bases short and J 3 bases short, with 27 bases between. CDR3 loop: CASSLWHPRIRDSRGYEQYF. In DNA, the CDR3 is TGTGCCAGCAGTTTATGGCACCCGCGTATCCGGGACTCTCGGGGCTACGAGCAGTACTTC.

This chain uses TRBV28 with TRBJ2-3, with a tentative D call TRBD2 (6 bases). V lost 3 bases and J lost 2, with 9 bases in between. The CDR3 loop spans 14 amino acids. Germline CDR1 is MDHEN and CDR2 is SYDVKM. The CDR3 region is CASSFQLATDTQYF. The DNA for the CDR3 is TGTGCCAGCAGTTTTCAACTAGCCACAGATACGCAGTATTTT.

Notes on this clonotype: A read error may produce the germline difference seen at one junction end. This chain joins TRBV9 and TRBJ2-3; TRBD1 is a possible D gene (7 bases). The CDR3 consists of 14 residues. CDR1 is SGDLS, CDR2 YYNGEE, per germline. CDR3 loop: CASTRGDSTDTQYF. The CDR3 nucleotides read TGTGCTAGCACCAGGGGGGATAGCACAGATACGCAGTATTTT.

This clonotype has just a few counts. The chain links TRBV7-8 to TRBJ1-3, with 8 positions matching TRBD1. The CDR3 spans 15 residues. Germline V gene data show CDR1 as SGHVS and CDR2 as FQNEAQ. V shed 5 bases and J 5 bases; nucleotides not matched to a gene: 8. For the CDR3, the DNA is TGTGCCAGCAGCGTGGACAGGGAATCCCGAAACACCATATATTTT. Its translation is CASSVDRESRNTIYF.

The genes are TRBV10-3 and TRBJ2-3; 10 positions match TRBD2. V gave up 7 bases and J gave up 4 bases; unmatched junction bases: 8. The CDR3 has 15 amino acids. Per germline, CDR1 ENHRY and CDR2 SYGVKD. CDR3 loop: CAITISGGAADTQYF. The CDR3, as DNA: TGTGCCATCACCATCAGCGGGGGGGCCGCAGATACGCAGTATTTT.

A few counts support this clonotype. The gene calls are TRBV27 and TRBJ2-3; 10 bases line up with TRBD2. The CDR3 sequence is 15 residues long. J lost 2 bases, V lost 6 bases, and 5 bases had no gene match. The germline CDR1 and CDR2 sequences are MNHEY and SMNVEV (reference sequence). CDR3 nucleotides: TGTGCCAGCAGGCTAGCGGGGGCTACCACAGATACGCAGTATTTT. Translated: CASRLAGATTDTQYF.

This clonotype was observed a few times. The DNA of the CDR3 is TGTGCCAGCTCACCTGTATCGATCGGGGAACACCAGCCCCAGCATTTT. Translation gives CASSPVSIGEHQPQHF. V is TRBV18 and J is TRBJ1-5; the D is unclear. Germline CDR1 reads KGHSH; CDR2 reads LQKENI. This CDR3 spans 16 amino acids. V lost 3 bases to trimming and J lost 7 bases, with 19 bases between them.

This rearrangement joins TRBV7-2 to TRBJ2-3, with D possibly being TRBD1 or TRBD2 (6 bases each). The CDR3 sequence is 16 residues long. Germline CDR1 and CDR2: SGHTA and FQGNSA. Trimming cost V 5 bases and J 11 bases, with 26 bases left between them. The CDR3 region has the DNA TGTGCCAGCAGCCTGCACCCGGGGGCGGGATTACTGGGGCAGTATTTT. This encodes CASSLHPGAGLLGQYF.

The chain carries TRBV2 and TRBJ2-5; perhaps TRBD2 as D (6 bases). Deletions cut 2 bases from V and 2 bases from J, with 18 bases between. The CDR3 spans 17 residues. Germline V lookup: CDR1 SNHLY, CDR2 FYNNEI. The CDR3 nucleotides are TGTGCCAGCAGTGAACCCCCCCGGGGGTCGCCTCAAGAGACCCAGTACTTC. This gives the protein CASSEPPRGSPQETQYF.

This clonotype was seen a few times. The CDR3 DNA reads TGTGCCACCAGGGCGGGACAGACGAATGAAAAACTGTTTTTT. This gives the protein CATRAGQTNEKLFF. The rearrangement joins TRBV24-1 to TRBJ1-4; 7 positions agree with TRBD1. Trimming cost V 7 bases and J 5 bases; bases outside gene matches: 6. The CDR3 covers 14 residues. Germline V gene data show CDR1 as KGHDR and CDR2 as SFDVKD.

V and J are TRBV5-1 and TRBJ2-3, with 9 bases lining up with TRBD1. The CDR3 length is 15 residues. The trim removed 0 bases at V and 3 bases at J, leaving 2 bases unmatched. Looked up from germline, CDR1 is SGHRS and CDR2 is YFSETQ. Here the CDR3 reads CASSLEGQGTDTQYF. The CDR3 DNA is TGCGCCAGCAGCTTGGAAGGACAGGGGACAGATACGCAGTATTTT.

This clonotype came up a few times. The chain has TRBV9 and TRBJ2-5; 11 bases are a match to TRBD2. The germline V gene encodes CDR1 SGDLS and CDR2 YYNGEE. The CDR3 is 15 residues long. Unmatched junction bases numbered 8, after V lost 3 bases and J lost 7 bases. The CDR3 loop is CASSATGTSGPTQYF. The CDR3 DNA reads TGTGCCAGCAGCGCCACGGGGACTAGCGGTCCGACCCAGTACTTC.

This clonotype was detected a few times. The chain's CDR3 is CASSPTSSGADTQYF. In nucleotides, the CDR3 is TGTGCCAGCAGCCCGACGAGTAGCGGGGCAGATACGCAGTATTTT. V and J are TRBV12-3 or TRBV12-4 and TRBJ2-3, with TRBD2 matching over 8 bases. V trimming: 6 bases; J trimming: 4 bases; junction bases outside the gene matches: 9. The CDR3 totals 15 residues.

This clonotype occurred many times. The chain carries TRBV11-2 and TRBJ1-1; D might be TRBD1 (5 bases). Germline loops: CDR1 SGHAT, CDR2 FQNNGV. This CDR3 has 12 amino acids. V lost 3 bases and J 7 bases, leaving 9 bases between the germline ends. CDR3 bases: TGTGCCAGCAGCTTGGGGGGGATTGAAGCTTTCTTT. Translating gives CASSLGGIEAFF.

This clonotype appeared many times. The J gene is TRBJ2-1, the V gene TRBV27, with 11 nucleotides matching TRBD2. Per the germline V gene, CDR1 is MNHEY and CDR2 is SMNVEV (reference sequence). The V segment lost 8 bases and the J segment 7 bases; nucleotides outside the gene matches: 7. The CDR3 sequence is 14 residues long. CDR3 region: CASSGTSGRNEQFF. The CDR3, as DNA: TGTGCCAGCTCCGGGACTAGCGGAAGGAATGAGCAGTTCTTC.

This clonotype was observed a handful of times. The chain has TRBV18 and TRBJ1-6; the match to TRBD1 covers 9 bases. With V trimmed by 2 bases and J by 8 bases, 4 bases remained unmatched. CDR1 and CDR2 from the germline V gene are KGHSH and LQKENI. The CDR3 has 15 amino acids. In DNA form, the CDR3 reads TGTGCCAGCTCACCATCCCGGGACAGGGATTCACCCCTCCACTTT. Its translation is CASSPSRDRDSPLHF. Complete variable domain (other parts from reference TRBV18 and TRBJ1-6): NAGVMQNPRHLVRRRGQEARLRCSPMKGHSHVYWYRQLPEEGLKFMVYLQKENIIDESGMPKERFSAEFPKEGPSILRIQQVVRGDSAAYFCASSPSRDRDSPLHFGNGTRLTVT.

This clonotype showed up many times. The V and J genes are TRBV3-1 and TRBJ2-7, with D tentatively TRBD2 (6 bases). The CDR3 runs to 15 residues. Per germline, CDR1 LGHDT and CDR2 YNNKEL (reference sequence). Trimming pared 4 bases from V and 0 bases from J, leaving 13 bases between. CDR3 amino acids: CASSPGSPFSYEQYV. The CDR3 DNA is TGTGCCAGCAGCCCCGGGAGTCCCTTCTCCTACGAGCAGTACGTC.

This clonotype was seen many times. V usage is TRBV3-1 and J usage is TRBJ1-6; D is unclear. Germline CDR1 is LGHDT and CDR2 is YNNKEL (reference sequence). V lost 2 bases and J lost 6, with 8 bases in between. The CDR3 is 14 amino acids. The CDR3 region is CASSQMTGNSPLHF. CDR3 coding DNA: TGTGCCAGCAGCCAAATGACGGGTAATTCACCCCTCCACTTT. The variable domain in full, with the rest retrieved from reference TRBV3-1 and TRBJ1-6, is DTAVSQTPKYLVTQMGNDKSIKCEQNLGHDTMYWYKQDSKKFLKIMFSYNNKELIINETVPNRFSPKSPDKAHLNLHINSLELGDSAVYFCASSQMTGNSPLHFGNGTRLTVT.

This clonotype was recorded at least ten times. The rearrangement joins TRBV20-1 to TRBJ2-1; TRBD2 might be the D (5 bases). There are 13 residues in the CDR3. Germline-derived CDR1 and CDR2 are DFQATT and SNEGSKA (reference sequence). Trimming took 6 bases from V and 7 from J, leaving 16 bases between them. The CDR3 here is CSARRPSGNEQFF. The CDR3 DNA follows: TGCAGTGCCCGCCGGCCCTCGGGAAATGAGCAGTTCTTC.

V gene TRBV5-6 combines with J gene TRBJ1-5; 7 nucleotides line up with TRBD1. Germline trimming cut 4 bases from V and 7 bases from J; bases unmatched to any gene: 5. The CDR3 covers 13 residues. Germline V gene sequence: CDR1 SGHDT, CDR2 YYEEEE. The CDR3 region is CASSEGQLQPQHF. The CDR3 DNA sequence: TGTGCCAGCAGCGAGGGACAGTTGCAGCCCCAGCATTTT.

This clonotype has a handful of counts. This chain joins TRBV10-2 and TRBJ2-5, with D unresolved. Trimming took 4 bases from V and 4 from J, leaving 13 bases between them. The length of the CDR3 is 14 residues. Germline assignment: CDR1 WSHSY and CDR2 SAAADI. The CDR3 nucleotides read TGCGCCAGCAGTGTTACGAGGCTTTCAGAGACCCAGTACTTC. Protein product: CASSVTRLSETQYF.

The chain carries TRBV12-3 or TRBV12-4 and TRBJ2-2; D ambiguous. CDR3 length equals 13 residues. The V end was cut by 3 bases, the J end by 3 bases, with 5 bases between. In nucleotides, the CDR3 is TGTGCCAGCAGTTTCCAATACACCGGGGAGCTGTTTTTT. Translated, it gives CASSFQYTGELFF.

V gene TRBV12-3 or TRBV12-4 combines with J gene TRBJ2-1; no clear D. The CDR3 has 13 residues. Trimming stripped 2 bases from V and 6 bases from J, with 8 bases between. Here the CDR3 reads CASSLSLFNEQFF. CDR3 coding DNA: TGTGCCAGCAGTTTAAGTCTTTTCAATGAGCAGTTCTTC.

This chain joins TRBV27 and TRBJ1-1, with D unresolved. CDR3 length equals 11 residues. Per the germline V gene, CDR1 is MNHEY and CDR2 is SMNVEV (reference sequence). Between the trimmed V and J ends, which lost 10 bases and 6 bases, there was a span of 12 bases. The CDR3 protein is CATTRGPEAFF. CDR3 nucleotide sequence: TGTGCCACCACAAGAGGTCCTGAAGCTTTCTTT.

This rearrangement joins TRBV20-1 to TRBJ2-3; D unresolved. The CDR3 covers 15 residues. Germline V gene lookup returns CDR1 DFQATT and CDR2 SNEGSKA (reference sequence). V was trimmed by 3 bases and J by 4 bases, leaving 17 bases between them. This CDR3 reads CSARDPENQPDTQYF. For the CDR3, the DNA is TGCAGTGCTAGGGATCCAGAAAACCAACCAGATACGCAGTATTTT.

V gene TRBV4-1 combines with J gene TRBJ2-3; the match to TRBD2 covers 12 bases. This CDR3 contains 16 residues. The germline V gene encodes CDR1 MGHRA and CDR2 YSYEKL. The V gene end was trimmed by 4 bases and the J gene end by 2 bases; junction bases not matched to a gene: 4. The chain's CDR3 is CASSLLAGGFTDTQYF. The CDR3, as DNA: TGCGCCAGCAGCCTACTAGCGGGGGGCTTCACAGATACGCAGTATTTT.

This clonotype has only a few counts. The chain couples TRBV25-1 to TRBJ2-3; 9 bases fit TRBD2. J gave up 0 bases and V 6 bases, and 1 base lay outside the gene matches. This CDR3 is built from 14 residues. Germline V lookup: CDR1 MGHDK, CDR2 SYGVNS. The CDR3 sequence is CASRAGGSTDTQYF. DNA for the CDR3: TGTGCCAGCAGAGCGGGGGGTAGCACAGATACGCAGTATTTT.

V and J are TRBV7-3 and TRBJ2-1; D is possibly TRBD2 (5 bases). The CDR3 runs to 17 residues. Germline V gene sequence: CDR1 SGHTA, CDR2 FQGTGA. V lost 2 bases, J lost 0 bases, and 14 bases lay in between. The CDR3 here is CASSLGGAPSSYNEQFF. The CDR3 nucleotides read TGTGCCAGCAGCTTAGGAGGCGCTCCGAGCTCCTACAATGAGCAGTTCTTC.